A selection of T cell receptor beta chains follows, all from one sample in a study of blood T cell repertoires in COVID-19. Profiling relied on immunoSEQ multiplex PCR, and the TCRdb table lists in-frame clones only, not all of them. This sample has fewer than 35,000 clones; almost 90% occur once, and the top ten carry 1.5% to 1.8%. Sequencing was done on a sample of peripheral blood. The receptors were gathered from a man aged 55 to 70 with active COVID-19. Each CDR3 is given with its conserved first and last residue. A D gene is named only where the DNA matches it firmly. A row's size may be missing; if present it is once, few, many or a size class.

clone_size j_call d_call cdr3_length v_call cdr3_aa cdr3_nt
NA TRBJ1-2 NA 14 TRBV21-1 CASSKGTAPEGYTF TGTGCCAGCAGCAAAGGGACTGCCCCGGAGGGCTACACCTTC
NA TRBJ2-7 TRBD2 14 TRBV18 CASSSRLAINEQYF TGTGCCAGCTCATCAAGACTAGCGATAAACGAGCAGTACTTC
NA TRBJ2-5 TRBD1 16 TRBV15 CATSRGSGAQGETQYF TGTGCCACCAGCAGAGGATCAGGGGCACAGGGGGAGACCCAGTACTTC
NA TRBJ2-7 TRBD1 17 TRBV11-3 CASSLGRDRMEGYEQYF TGTGCCAGCAGCTTAGGCCGGGACAGGATGGAAGGGTACGAGCAGTACTTC
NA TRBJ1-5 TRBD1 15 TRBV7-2 CASSLRTGTQQPQHF TGTGCCAGCAGCTTAAGGACAGGAACTCAGCAGCCCCAGCATTTT
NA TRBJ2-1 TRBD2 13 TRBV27 CASSGTINNEQFF TGTGCCAGTTCCGGGACTATTAATAATGAGCAGTTCTTC
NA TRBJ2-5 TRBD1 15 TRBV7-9 CASTPAGGSGETQYF TGTGCCAGCACCCCGGCAGGGGGCAGCGGAGAGACCCAGTACTTC
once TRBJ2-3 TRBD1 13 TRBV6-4 CASSLQGTDTQYF TGTGCCAGCAGCCTACAGGGGACAGATACGCAGTATTTT
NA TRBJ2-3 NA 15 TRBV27 CASSGQGTGLDTQYF TGTGCCAGCAGTGGGCAGGGTACCGGGCTAGATACGCAGTATTTT
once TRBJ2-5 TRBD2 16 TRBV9 CASSVELGLAIGTQYF TGTGCCAGCAGCGTAGAACTGGGACTAGCGATAGGAACCCAGTACTTC
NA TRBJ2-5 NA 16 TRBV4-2 CASSQVGGDIQETQYF TGTGCCAGCAGCCAAGTGGGGGGAGACATACAAGAGACCCAGTACTTC
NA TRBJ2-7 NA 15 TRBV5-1 CASSLGPESSYEQYF TGCGCCAGCAGCTTGGGACCGGAGTCCTCCTACGAGCAGTACTTC
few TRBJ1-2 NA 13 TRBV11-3 CASSSGMDYGYTF TGTGCCAGCAGTTCAGGGATGGACTATGGCTACACCTTC
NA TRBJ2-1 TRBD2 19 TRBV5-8 CASSPPSGSSGVFYNEQFF TGTGCCAGCAGCCCTCCGTCGGGGTCTAGCGGGGTCTTCTACAATGAGCAGTTCTTC
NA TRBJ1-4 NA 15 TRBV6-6 CASSYAGGGNEKLFF TGTGCCAGCAGTTACGCCGGGGGGGGTAATGAAAAACTGTTTTTT
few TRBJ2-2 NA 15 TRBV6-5 CATKRVGVVNGELFF TGTGCCACCAAACGGGTCGGGGTAGTTAACGGGGAGCTGTTTTTT
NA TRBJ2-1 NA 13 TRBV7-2 CASSLTTGGRQFF TGTGCCAGCAGCTTAACAACGGGGGGCCGGCAGTTCTTC
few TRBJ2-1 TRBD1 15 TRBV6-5 CASTATGGVGNEQFF TGTGCCAGCACCGCGACAGGGGGCGTAGGCAATGAGCAGTTCTTC
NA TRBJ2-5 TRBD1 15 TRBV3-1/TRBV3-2 CASSQTTGGGETQYF TGTGCCAGCAGCCAAACGACAGGGGGCGGAGAGACCCAGTACTTC
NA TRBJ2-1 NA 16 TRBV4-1 CASSQGRRTLYNEQFF TGCGCCAGCAGCCAAGGACGGAGAACTCTCTACAATGAGCAGTTCTTC
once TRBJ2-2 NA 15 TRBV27 CASSRRREDTGELFF TGTGCCAGCAGTAGGAGGCGGGAAGACACCGGGGAGCTGTTTTTT
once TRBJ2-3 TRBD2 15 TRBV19 CASSLVAGATDTQYF TGTGCCAGTTCTCTAGTAGCGGGAGCTACAGATACGCAGTATTTT
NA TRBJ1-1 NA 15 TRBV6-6 CASSYTGRVVTEAFF TGTGCCAGCAGTTACACTGGCAGGGTAGTCACTGAAGCTTTCTTT
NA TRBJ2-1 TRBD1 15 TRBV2 CASSEGTGAFNEQFF TGTGCCAGCAGTGAAGGGACAGGGGCGTTCAATGAGCAGTTCTTC
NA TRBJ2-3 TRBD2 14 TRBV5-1 CASSLGTSGDTQYF TGCGCCAGCAGCTTGGGGACTAGCGGAGATACGCAGTATTTT
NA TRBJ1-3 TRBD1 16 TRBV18 CASSPPTGSFGNTIYF TGTGCCAGCTCACCGCCGACAGGGTCGTTCGGAAACACCATATATTTT
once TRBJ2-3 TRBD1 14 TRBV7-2 CASRRDRGLDTQYF TGTGCCAGCAGGAGGGACAGGGGGCTGGATACGCAGTATTTT
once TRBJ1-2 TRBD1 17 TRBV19 CASSIAARQGANYGYTF TGTGCCAGTAGTATAGCCGCGAGACAGGGCGCTAACTATGGCTACACCTTC
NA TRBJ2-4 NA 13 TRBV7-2 CASSLAGRDIQYF TGTGCCAGCAGCTTAGCAGGCAGGGATATTCAGTACTTC
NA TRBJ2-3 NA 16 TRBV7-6 CASTLEGWGGQDTQYF TGTGCCAGCACCCTCGAAGGGTGGGGGGGCCAAGATACGCAGTATTTT
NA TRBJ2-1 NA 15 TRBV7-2 CASSLAGSPYNEQFF TGTGCCAGCAGCTTAGCCGGGAGCCCCTACAATGAGCAGTTCTTC
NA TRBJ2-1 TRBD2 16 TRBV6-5 CASSLNSGGAYNEQFF TGTGCCAGCAGTTTAAATAGCGGGGGGGCCTACAATGAGCAGTTCTTC
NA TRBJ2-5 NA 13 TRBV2 CASSDGVSETQYF TGTGCCAGCAGTGATGGAGTGTCTGAGACCCAGTACTTC
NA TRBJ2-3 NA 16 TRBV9 CASSVAVGGGSDTQYF TGTGCCAGCAGCGTAGCGGTGGGGGGAGGTTCAGATACGCAGTATTTT
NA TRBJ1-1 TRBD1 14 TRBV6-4 CASSRDRGYTEAFF TGTGCCAGCAGTCGTGACAGGGGGTACACTGAAGCTTTCTTT
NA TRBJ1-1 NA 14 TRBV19 CASRSGGFNTEAFF TGTGCCAGTAGGAGCGGGGGCTTCAACACTGAAGCTTTCTTT
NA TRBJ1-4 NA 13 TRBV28 CASSSGGLEELFF TGTGCCAGCTCGTCCGGGGGGTTAGAGGAACTGTTTTTT
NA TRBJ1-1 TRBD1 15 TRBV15 CATSRLRQGGTEAFF TGTGCCACCAGCAGACTCCGACAGGGAGGTACTGAAGCTTTCTTT
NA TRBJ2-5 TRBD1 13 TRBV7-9 CASSFSDRETQYF TGTGCCAGCAGCTTTTCGGACAGGGAGACCCAGTACTTC
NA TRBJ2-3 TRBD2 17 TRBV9 CASSPGLAGAHTDTQYF TGTGCCAGCAGCCCGGGACTAGCGGGGGCTCACACAGATACGCAGTATTTT
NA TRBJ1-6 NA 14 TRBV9 CASNRGDGNSPLHF TGTGCCAGCAATCGGGGGGATGGCAATTCACCCCTCCACTTT
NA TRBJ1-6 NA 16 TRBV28 CASIQGPGGLRSPLHF TGTGCCAGCATCCAGGGGCCGGGGGGTTTACGCTCACCCCTCCACTTT
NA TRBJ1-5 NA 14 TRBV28 CASSAGPINQPQHF TGTGCCAGCAGTGCGGGACCGATCAATCAGCCCCAGCATTTT
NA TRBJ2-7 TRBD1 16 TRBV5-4 CASSLGGTAFSYEQYF TGTGCCAGCAGCTTGGGAGGGACAGCCTTCTCCTACGAGCAGTACTTC
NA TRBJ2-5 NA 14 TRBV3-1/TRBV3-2 CASSHPFRVETQYF TGTGCCAGCAGCCATCCCTTTCGGGTCGAGACCCAGTACTTC
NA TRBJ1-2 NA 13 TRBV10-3 CAISDHRESGYTF TGTGCCATCAGTGACCACAGGGAGTCCGGCTACACCTTC
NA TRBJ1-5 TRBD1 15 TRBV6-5 CASSAGTGFNQPQHF TGTGCCAGCAGCGCCGGGACAGGGTTCAATCAGCCCCAGCATTTT
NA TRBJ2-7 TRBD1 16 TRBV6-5 CASSSYIRDRGREQYF TGTGCCAGCAGTTCCTATATCCGGGACAGGGGAAGGGAGCAGTACTTC
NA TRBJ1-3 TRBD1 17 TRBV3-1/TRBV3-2 CASSQDREGALGNTIYF TGTGCCAGCAGCCAAGATCGGGAGGGGGCGTTGGGAAACACCATATATTTT
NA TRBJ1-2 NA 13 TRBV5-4 CASSQRTERRSTF TGTGCCAGCAGTCAAAGGACAGAAAGGCGGAGCACCTTC
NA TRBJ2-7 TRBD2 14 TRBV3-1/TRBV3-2 CASSRWGRGGEQYF TGTGCCAGCAGCCGTTGGGGGAGGGGCGGCGAGCAGTACTTC
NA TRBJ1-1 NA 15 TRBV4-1 CASSPPPPGQFEAFF TGCGCCAGCAGCCCCCCACCCCCCGGACAATTTGAAGCTTTCTTT
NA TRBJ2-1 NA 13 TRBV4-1 CASSRDSYNEQFF TGCGCCAGCAGCCGCGACAGCTACAATGAGCAGTTCTTC
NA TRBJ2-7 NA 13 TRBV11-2 CASSPGEYYEQYF TGTGCCAGCAGCCCAGGGGAATACTACGAGCAGTACTTC
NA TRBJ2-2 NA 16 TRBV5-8 CASSLARGTGPGELFF TGTGCCAGCAGCTTGGCAAGAGGGACTGGCCCCGGGGAGCTGTTTTTT
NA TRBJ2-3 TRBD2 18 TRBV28 CASRSGRGGGSSTDTQYF TGTGCCAGCAGGTCTGGGCGGGGGGGCGGATCAAGCACAGATACGCAGTATTTT
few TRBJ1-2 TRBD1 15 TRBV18 CASSTDTGGRNGYTF TGTGCCAGCTCAACAGACACAGGGGGAAGGAATGGCTACACCTTC
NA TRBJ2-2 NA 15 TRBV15 CATSPGTVNTGELFF TGTGCCACCAGCCCAGGTACGGTGAACACCGGGGAGCTGTTTTTT